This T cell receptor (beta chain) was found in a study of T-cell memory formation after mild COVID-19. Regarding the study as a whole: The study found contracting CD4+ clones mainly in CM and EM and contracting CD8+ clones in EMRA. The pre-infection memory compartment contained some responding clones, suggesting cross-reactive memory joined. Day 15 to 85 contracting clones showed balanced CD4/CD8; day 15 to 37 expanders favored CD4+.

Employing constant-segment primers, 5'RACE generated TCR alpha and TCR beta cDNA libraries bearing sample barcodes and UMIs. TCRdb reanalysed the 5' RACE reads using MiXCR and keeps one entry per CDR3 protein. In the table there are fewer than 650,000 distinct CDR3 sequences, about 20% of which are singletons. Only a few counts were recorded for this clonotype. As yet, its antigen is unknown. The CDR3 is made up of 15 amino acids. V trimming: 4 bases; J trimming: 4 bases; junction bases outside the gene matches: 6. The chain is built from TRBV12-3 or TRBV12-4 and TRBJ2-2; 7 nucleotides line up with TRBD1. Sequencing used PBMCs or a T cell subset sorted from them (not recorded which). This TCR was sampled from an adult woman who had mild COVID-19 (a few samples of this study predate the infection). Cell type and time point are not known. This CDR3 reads CASSSLTGLTGELFF. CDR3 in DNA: TGTGCCAGCAGTTCCCTGACAGGGCTCACCGGGGAGCTGTTTTTT.